Each of the 14 T cell receptor beta chains below was sequenced from the same sample in a study of blood T cell repertoires in COVID-19. The method was immunoSEQ multiplex PCR; TCRdb's version includes in-frame clones alone and lacks a portion of them. Of about 80,000 clones listed, about four fifths are singletons. Sequencing was performed on peripheral blood. These receptors were taken from a human donor in a cohort sampled during active COVID-19.

This clone was observed a handful of times. V usage is TRBV5-5 and J usage is TRBJ2-1, with D maybe TRBD2 (6 bases). The V end lost 2 bases, the J end lost 9 bases, and 15 bases lay between the germline ends. The CDR3 covers 14 residues. Per the germline V gene, CDR1 is SGHKS and CDR2 is YYEKEE (reference sequence). The DNA of the CDR3 is TGTGCCAGCAGCTTCGCTGGCGGGGAGAGTGAGCAGTTCTTC. Its protein is CASSFAGGESEQFF.

The chain carries TRBV4-1 and TRBJ1-1, with 8 nucleotides matching TRBD1. CDR1 MGHRA and CDR2 YSYEKL come from the germline V gene. This CDR3 contains 14 residues. J was trimmed by 1 base and V by 8 bases; bases with no gene match: 6. The chain's CDR3 is CASRRTGRNTEAFF. As DNA, the CDR3 is TGCGCCAGCCGACGGACAGGGAGGAACACTGAAGCTTTCTTT.

The chain has TRBV7-2 and TRBJ1-1, with D uncertain. The CDR3 totals 16 residues. Trimming pared 5 bases from V and 0 bases from J, leaving 16 bases between. CDR1 and CDR2 from the germline V gene are SGHTA and FQGNSA. The CDR3 sequence is CASSPRGRVMNTEAFF. The CDR3 DNA reads TGTGCCAGCAGCCCACGAGGGAGGGTTATGAACACTGAAGCTTTCTTT.

The chain combines TRBV5-1 with TRBJ1-1; 8 bases align to TRBD1. V gave up 4 bases and J gave up 4 bases; unmatched junction bases: 9. Germline CDR1 reads SGHRS; CDR2 reads YFSETQ. The CDR3 is made up of 15 amino acids. This CDR3 is CASSLGQGRGTEAFF. The DNA for the CDR3 is TGCGCCAGCAGCCTCGGACAGGGAAGGGGCACTGAAGCTTTCTTT.

V usage is TRBV6-5 and J usage is TRBJ1-3; a weak D match, TRBD1 (6 bases). Deletions cut 4 bases from V and 0 bases from J, with 13 bases between. Germline V gene lookup returns CDR1 MNHEY and CDR2 SVGAGI. The CDR3 runs to 16 residues. CDR3: CASSFTGKNSGNTIYF. CDR3 nucleotides: TGTGCCAGCAGTTTCACAGGGAAAAACTCTGGAAACACCATATATTTT.

This chain links TRBV4-2 with TRBJ2-7, with a tentative D call TRBD1 (5 bases). V lost 0 bases and J lost 3, with 9 bases in between. Germline V gene lookup returns CDR1 LGHNA and CDR2 YNFKEQ. The CDR3 is 14 residues long. This CDR3 is CASSQDRQGYEQYF. CDR3 coding DNA: TGTGCCAGCAGCCAAGATCGGCAGGGCTACGAGCAGTACTTC.

The chain combines TRBV4-2 with TRBJ1-2; TRBD1 matches at 7 bases. In germline, CDR1 is LGHNA, CDR2 YNFKEQ. The CDR3 has 16 amino acids. V lost 0 bases and J lost 6; bases outside the gene matches: 10. CDR3 region: CASSQEPTGDKDGYTF. CDR3 coding DNA: TGTGCCAGCAGCCAAGAGCCCACAGGGGATAAGGATGGCTACACCTTC.

V and J are TRBV20-1 and TRBJ2-5; 11 bases match TRBD2. Germline V lookup: CDR1 DFQATT, CDR2 SNEGSKA (reference sequence). CDR3 length equals 19 residues. The junction had 15 bases not matched to a gene; V was cut back by 3 bases and J by 0 bases. The CDR3 nucleotides read TGCAGTGCTAGTGGGCTAGCGGGGGGCTTAGGTCAATACCAAGAGACCCAGTACTTC. Its translation is CSASGLAGGLGQYQETQYF.

This clone showed up just once. V usage is TRBV12-3 or TRBV12-4 and J usage is TRBJ2-1; TRBD1 agrees at 8 bases. This CDR3 contains 13 residues. Trimming cost V 5 bases and J 8 bases; bases outside gene matches: 5. CDR3 amino acids: CASSGGTGYEQFF. In nucleotides, the CDR3 is TGTGCCAGCAGTGGGGGGACAGGTTATGAGCAGTTCTTC.

The rearrangement uses TRBV2 and TRBJ1-1; TRBD1 aligns across 8 bases. Germline V gives CDR1 SNHLY, CDR2 FYNNEI. The CDR3 runs 14 residues. V lost 7 bases to trimming and J lost 1 base; unmatched junction nucleotides: 5. The CDR3 spells CASTKGQGNTEAFF. In nucleotides, the CDR3 is TGTGCCAGCACCAAAGGACAGGGGAACACTGAAGCTTTCTTT.

The V gene is TRBV28, the J gene TRBJ1-1; D is perhaps TRBD1 (5 bases). Trimming removed 6 bases at V and 8 bases at J, with 16 bases between. The CDR3 has 13 amino acids. Looked up from germline, CDR1 is MDHEN and CDR2 is SYDVKM. The CDR3 spells CASRLPGANEAFF. The CDR3 DNA is TGTGCCAGCAGACTCCCTGGGGCCAACGAAGCTTTCTTT.

The V gene is TRBV27, the J gene TRBJ2-7; D possibly corresponds to TRBD2 (5 bases). Germline CDR1 and CDR2: MNHEY and SMNVEV (reference sequence). The CDR3 covers 15 residues. V lost 0 bases and J 4 bases, leaving 13 bases between the germline ends. The CDR3: CASSLSASNRYEQYF. The CDR3 nucleotides are TGTGCCAGCAGTTTATCGGCTAGCAATCGGTACGAGCAGTACTTC.

This chain links TRBV5-1 with TRBJ2-7, with TRBD1 matching over 8 bases. The J segment lost 1 base and the V segment lost 2 bases, leaving 14 bases of the junction unmatched. The CDR3 runs 18 residues. Germline V gene data show CDR1 as SGHRS and CDR2 as YFSETQ. For the CDR3, the DNA is TGCGCCAGCAGCTTCTTGCCTCGGTCAGGGGGCACTTCCTACGAGCAGTACTTC. Translation: CASSFLPRSGGTSYEQYF.

The V and J genes are TRBV4-1 and TRBJ1-4; no firm D call. Germline V gives CDR1 MGHRA, CDR2 YSYEKL. V shed 0 bases and J shed 5 bases, with 7 bases lying between them. The CDR3 is made up of 14 amino acids. The CDR3 loop reads CASSQEARNEKLFF. CDR3 DNA sequence: TGCGCCAGCAGCCAAGAGGCCAGGAATGAAAAACTGTTTTTT.